Listed below are T cell receptor beta chains from one sample, sequenced in a study of OX40 agonist ivuxolimab in advanced cancers. The method was immunoSEQ multiplex PCR; TCRdb's version includes in-frame clones alone and lacks a portion of them. The top ten hold 5.8% of the sample, which has roughly 93,000 clones, approximately 80% seen once. Source: CD4+ or CD8+ T cells sorted from blood, taken in a trial of the OX40 agonist ivuxolimab. All receptors derive from an adult with an advanced solid tumor such as melanoma, head and neck, liver or kidney cancer. Both conserved end residues are part of each CDR3. D genes are given only for firm matches. The listing skips clone size in some rows; elsewhere it reads once, few, many or a size class.

d_call,clone_size,v_call,j_call,cdr3_length,cdr3_nt,cdr3_aa
-,-,TRBV7-2,TRBJ1-3,17,TGTGCCAGCAGCGTAGGAGGGGTGTTGAGCTCTGGAAACACCATATATTTT,CASSVGGVLSSGNTIYF
TRBD2,-,TRBV19,TRBJ2-7,16,TGTGCCAGTAGCTTCCGGAGCGGGAGTATGGGCTACGAGCAGTACTTC,CASSFRSGSMGYEQYF
TRBD2,-,TRBV7-3,TRBJ2-1,13,TGTGCCAGCAGCAACTCAGCGGGGCGTGAGCAGTTCTTC,CASSNSAGREQFF
-,-,TRBV6-1,TRBJ1-1,12,TGTGCCAGCAGTGGGAGGGTCACTGAAGCTTTCTTT,CASSGRVTEAFF
TRBD2,-,TRBV7-9,TRBJ2-1,17,TGTGCCAGCAGCCTTCTAGCGGGGGACCGCTCCTACAATGAGCAGTTCTTC,CASSLLAGDRSYNEQFF
TRBD2,-,TRBV19,TRBJ2-3,15,TGTGCCAGTAGTATACTAGCGGGAGTCGGAGATACGCAGTATTTT,CASSILAGVGDTQYF
-,-,TRBV7-2,TRBJ1-6,11,TGTGCCAGCAGCTTAGACTCACCCCTCCACTTT,CASSLDSPLHF
-,once,TRBV19,TRBJ2-7,13,TGTGCCAGTAGAGCGGAGTGGTCCTACGAGCAGTACTTC,CASRAEWSYEQYF
-,few,TRBV7-9,TRBJ1-1,14,TGTGCCAGCAGCTCCCCGGGGTCTCACACTGAAGCTTTCTTT,CASSSPGSHTEAFF
-,few,TRBV10-1,TRBJ2-7,13,TGCGCCAGCAGTGGGAGCGGAACGTACGAGCAGTACTTC,CASSGSGTYEQYF
-,-,TRBV5-1,TRBJ1-5,14,TGCGCCAGCAGCGACGGGACGGGATATCAGCCCCAGCATTTT,CASSDGTGYQPQHF
TRBD1,-,TRBV12-5,TRBJ1-1,15,TGTGCTAGTGGGCGGGACAGGGGGAGGTCCACTGAAGCTTTCTTT,CASGRDRGRSTEAFF
-,-,TRBV19,TRBJ2-7,14,TGTGCCAGTAAGACCGGGACTCTCTCCTACGAGCAGTACTTC,CASKTGTLSYEQYF
-,once,TRBV18,TRBJ2-3,15,TGTGCCAGCTCACAAGGGGGTTCCAGCACAGATACGCAGTATTTT,CASSQGGSSTDTQYF
-,-,TRBV21-1,TRBJ1-2,12,TGTGCCAGCCACACTCCTAGCTATGGCTACACCTTC,CASHTPSYGYTF
-,-,TRBV19,TRBJ2-2,15,TGTGCCAGTAGTATGTGGGGGGCAGGCACCGGGGAGCTGTTTTTT,CASSMWGAGTGELFF
-,-,TRBV4-1,TRBJ2-4,15,TGCGCCAGCAGCCAAGCCCTGACAGGAGTGAACATTCAGTACTTC,CASSQALTGVNIQYF
TRBD1,-,TRBV6-1,TRBJ2-2,14,TGTGCCAGCTCCTTTGACAGGGCCACCGGGGAGCTGTTTTTT,CASSFDRATGELFF
TRBD1,-,TRBV5-1,TRBJ1-1,14,TGCGCCAGCAGCAATCAGGGGGAGGTCACTGAAGCTTTCTTT,CASSNQGEVTEAFF
-,-,TRBV5-1,TRBJ1-1,15,TGCGCCAGCAGCTTGGCCCCGATTCAGAACACTGAAGCTTTCTTT,CASSLAPIQNTEAFF
-,-,TRBV5-1,TRBJ1-2,15,TGCGCCAGCAGCTTGGCCGACAGCGCGAGGGGCGGCTACACCTTC,CASSLADSARGGYTF
-,-,TRBV11-2,TRBJ2-3,15,TGTGCCAGCAGCCTGGGGACACCAAGCACAGATACGCAGTATTTT,CASSLGTPSTDTQYF
-,once,TRBV23-1,TRBJ1-1,14,TGCGCCAGTACCCGGCTAAACAGTCCCACTGAAGCTTTCTTT,CASTRLNSPTEAFF
-,-,TRBV4-2,TRBJ1-5,15,TGTGCCAGCAGCCAAGATGTTACGGGAAATCAGCCCCAGCATTTT,CASSQDVTGNQPQHF
TRBD1,-,TRBV5-6,TRBJ1-2,15,TGTGCCAGCAGCTTGACCGGACAGGGAGGGGATGGCTACACCTTC,CASSLTGQGGDGYTF
-,-,TRBV27,TRBJ2-6,17,TGTGCCAGCAGTCGCCGGGACTTCTACTCTGGGGCCAACGTCCTGACTTTC,CASSRRDFYSGANVLTF
-,-,TRBV7-7,TRBJ2-1,14,TGTGCCAGCAGCTCCGGACTACAGGGCAATGAGCAGTTCTTC,CASSSGLQGNEQFF
-,-,TRBV6-5,TRBJ2-5,13,TGTGCCAGCAGTTTCGGACTACAAGAGACCCAGTACTTC,CASSFGLQETQYF
-,-,TRBV5-1,TRBJ1-2,16,TGCGCCAGCAGCATCGAGAGGGGAGATCGACCCTATGGCTACACCTTC,CASSIERGDRPYGYTF
-,-,TRBV7-2,TRBJ1-4,15,TGTGCCAGCAGCTTAGGGCAGGGCCATAATGAAAAACTGTTTTTT,CASSLGQGHNEKLFF
-,-,TRBV14,TRBJ2-5,13,TGTGCCAGCAGCCATCGACAGGCCCCAGGGAGGTACTTC,CASSHRQAPGRYF
-,-,TRBV5-6,TRBJ1-5,15,TGTGCCAGCAGCCCTTATGGGTATAGCAATCAGCCCCAGCATTTT,CASSPYGYSNQPQHF
TRBD1,-,TRBV5-1,TRBJ2-3,15,TGCGCCAGCATCCCGACAGGGGGGGACACAGATACGCAGTATTTT,CASIPTGGDTDTQYF
TRBD1,few,TRBV30,TRBJ1-5,15,TGTGCCTGGAGCCTCGACAGGGGAGGGGGTCAGCCCCAGCATTTT,CAWSLDRGGGQPQHF
-,-,TRBV4-1,TRBJ2-7,15,TGCGCCAGCAGCCAAGGATATAACAACGACTACGAGCAGTACTTC,CASSQGYNNDYEQYF
-,-,TRBV11-3,TRBJ2-1,15,TGTGCCAGCAGCTTAAACTCTAGGGGGAACAATGAGCAGTTCTTC,CASSLNSRGNNEQFF
TRBD1,-,TRBV5-8,TRBJ1-1,16,TGTGCCAGCAGCACTGGGGACAGGGAGTTGGTCACTGAAGCTTTCTTT,CASSTGDRELVTEAFF
-,-,TRBV10-3,TRBJ2-2,12,TGTGCCCTCCGCCGGGAGACCGGGGAGCTGTTTTTT,CALRRETGELFF
-,-,TRBV21-1,TRBJ2-5,13,TGTGCCAGCAGCAATCGGTGTCGAGGGACCCAGTACTTC,CASSNRCRGTQYF
-,-,TRBV5-1,TRBJ2-1,14,TGCGCCAGCGGTCCTAGATTATCCTACAATGAGCAGTTCTTC,CASGPRLSYNEQFF
-,-,TRBV6-6,TRBJ2-1,14,TGTGCCAGCATCGACCAGGGGACTTACAATGAGCAGTTCTTC,CASIDQGTYNEQFF
-,-,TRBV12-5,TRBJ2-2,12,TGTGCTAGTGGTTTGCGTCCCGGGGAGCTGTTTTTT,CASGLRPGELFF
-,-,TRBV27,TRBJ1-2,13,TGTGCCAGCAGTTTATCCGAAAACTATGGCTACACCTTC,CASSLSENYGYTF
TRBD2,-,TRBV6-1,TRBJ2-1,15,TGTGCCAGCAGACCCGGGACTAGCGGGAGGGCCATTCTGTTCTTC,CASRPGTSGRAILFF
TRBD2,-,TRBV19,TRBJ2-2,16,TGTGCCAGTAGTCTAACTAGCGGGTCAGACACCGGGGAGCTGTTTTTT,CASSLTSGSDTGELFF
-,-,TRBV9,TRBJ2-1,12,TGTGCCAGCAGCGTAGGAAAGGGTGAGCAGTTCTTC,CASSVGKGEQFF
TRBD1,-,TRBV6-5,TRBJ2-2,13,TGTGCCACCTCGGGGACAGGGGCCGGGGAGCTGTTTTTT,CATSGTGAGELFF
-,-,TRBV4-1,TRBJ2-7,15,TGCGCCAGCAGCCAAGGGCAGGGGCTAGCCTACGAGCAGTACTTC,CASSQGQGLAYEQYF
-,once,TRBV12-5,TRBJ2-2,15,TGTGCTAGTGGTTTGATCCAGGGACAAACCGGGGAGCTGTTTTTT,CASGLIQGQTGELFF
TRBD1,-,TRBV2,TRBJ1-6,15,TGTGCCAGCAGGGGGCGGACAGGAAATAATTCACCCCTCCACTTT,CASRGRTGNNSPLHF
-,-,TRBV5-1,TRBJ2-7,12,TGCGCCAGCAGCCCGCCTAGCTACGAGCAGTACTTC,CASSPPSYEQYF
-,-,TRBV7-2,TRBJ1-6,13,TGTGCCAGCAGCTTAGCAGGGCTTTCACCCCTCCACTTT,CASSLAGLSPLHF
-,-,TRBV7-9,TRBJ1-5,14,TGTGCCAGCAGCTTAGCTGAGGGTTTTCAGCCCCAGCATTTT,CASSLAEGFQPQHF
-,once,TRBV18,TRBJ1-5,14,-,CASSPGTGILAQHF
-,-,TRBV6-6,TRBJ2-5,14,TGTGCCAGCAGTTATCCGGGAAGACAAGAGACCCAGTACTTC,CASSYPGRQETQYF